The 25 T cell receptor beta chains in this list originate from one sample, sequenced in a study of beta chain features in type 1 diabetes (dated by TCRdb to the late 2010s). The library was generated by the immunoSEQ multiplex PCR assay. The entire isolated RNA was reverse transcribed using the High Capacity cDNA Reverse Transcription Kit, and thus expressed TCRB transcripts were sequenced. Sourced from immuneACCESS, this table was stored by TCRdb with only in-frame sequences that have V and J called. A share of the clones is absent; for the studies checked, an unresolved V gene accounts for under half, and the remainder has no known explanation. For this sample there are around 500,000 clones; around 10% appear just once. Of the sample, approximately 0.05% is held by the ten largest clones. Sequenced sample: naive CD4+ T cells from blood. The cell subset or site label, read with the paper, signifies: true naive CD4+ T cells. These receptors came from a woman between 18 and 29 years old in good health.

This clone appeared a few times. The genes are TRBV7-3 and TRBJ2-2; no clear D. The germline CDR1 and CDR2 sequences are SGHTA and FQGTGA. The CDR3 extends over 14 amino acids. Trimming cost V 1 base and J 3 bases, with 6 bases left between them. The CDR3 sequence is CASSLNGYTGELFF. CDR3 bases: TGTGCCAGCAGCTTAAACGGATACACCGGGGAGCTGTTTTTT. Using reference TRBV7-3 and TRBJ2-2 for the parts outside the CDR3, the full variable domain is GAGVSQTPSNKVTEKGKYVELRCDPISGHTALYWYRQSLGQGPEFLIYFQGTGAADDSGLPNDRFFAVRPEGSVSTLKIQRTERGDSAVYLCASSLNGYTGELFFGEGSRLTVL.

This clone was picked up a small number of times. At one boundary the junction diverges from the germline segment, which might be a read error. This CDR3 is CASSPGSSGNTIYF. The CDR3 DNA is TGTGCTAGCAGCCCAGGGAGCTCTGGAAACACCATATATTTT. The chain couples TRBV7-7 to TRBJ1-3; D is perhaps TRBD1 (5 bases). This CDR3 is 14 amino acids long. CDR1 is SSHAT, CDR2 FNYEAQ, per germline (reference sequence).

This clone was counted between two and nine times. The chain has TRBV11-3 and TRBJ1-1; no reliable D call. V lost 2 bases to trimming and J lost 1 base, with 2 bases between them. Germline V gene sequence: CDR1 SGHNT, CDR2 YENEEA. This CDR3 region has 12 residues. The CDR3 DNA sequence: TGTGCCAGCAGCTTACGGAACACTGAAGCTTTCTTT. As protein: CASSLRNTEAFF. Supplemented by reference TRBV11-3 and TRBJ1-1, the full variable domain reads EAGVVQSPRYKIIEKKQPVAFWCNPISGHNTLYWYLQNLGQGPELLIRYENEEAVDDSQLPKDRFSAERLKGVDSTLKIQPAELGDSAVYLCASSLRNTEAFFGQGTRLTVV.

This clone was seen only once. V usage is TRBV5-6 and J usage is TRBJ1-1; maybe TRBD1 (6 bases). There are 15 residues in the CDR3. The germline CDR1 and CDR2 sequences are SGHDT and YYEEEE. Deletions cut 1 base from V and 3 bases from J, with 13 bases between. CDR3 protein: CASSLWDKRYTEAFF. As DNA, the CDR3 is TGTGCCAGCAGCTTGTGGGACAAGCGGTACACTGAAGCTTTCTTT.

This clone has only a few counts. The CDR3 reads CASGREEADTQYF. Here the CDR3 DNA reads TGTGCCAGCGGCCGAGAAGAGGCAGATACGCAGTATTTT. The chain recombines TRBV2 with TRBJ2-3; D is unclear. Germline V CDR1 and CDR2: SNHLY, FYNNEI. The ends were cut back, 8 bases at V and 4 bases at J, with 13 bases in the middle. This CDR3 comprises 13 residues.

This clone was picked up a small number of times. The gene calls are TRBV28 and TRBJ2-7; perhaps D is TRBD1 or TRBD2 (5 bases each). From germline, CDR1 is MDHEN and CDR2 SYDVKM. Trimming left V 6 bases short and J 2 bases short, with 17 bases between. The length of the CDR3 is 15 residues. The CDR3 region is CASRTPGTGTYEQYV. CDR3 sequence (DNA): TGTGCCAGCAGAACCCCTGGGACGGGGACCTACGAGCAGTACGTC.

The V gene is TRBV25-1, the J gene TRBJ1-2; 7 bases fit TRBD1. CDR3 length: 12 amino acids. V trimming: 6 bases; J trimming: 5 bases; junction bases outside the gene matches: 3. Germline CDR1 and CDR2: MGHDK and SYGVNS. The CDR3 sequence is CASRYRGYGYTF. DNA of the CDR3: TGTGCCAGCAGATACAGGGGATATGGCTACACCTTC.

J is TRBJ2-2 and V is TRBV15, with 9 nucleotides matching TRBD2. CDR1 LNHNV and CDR2 YYDKDF come from the germline V gene (reference sequence). The length of the CDR3 is 15 residues. V lost 4 bases, J lost 7 bases, and 7 bases stayed unmatched. Here the CDR3 reads CATSTGLARRGELFF. For the CDR3, the DNA is TGTGCCACCAGCACGGGACTAGCAAGGCGCGGGGAGCTGTTTTTT.

This clone was seen more than once but under ten times. This chain joins TRBV4-3 and TRBJ2-1, with D hard to call. V dropped 0 bases and J dropped 7 bases, with 10 bases sitting between them. The CDR3 extends over 14 amino acids. CDR1 and CDR2 from the germline V gene are LGHNA and YSLEER. In DNA form, the CDR3 reads TGCGCCAGCAGCCAAGAGTTCCCCGGGAATGAGCAGTTCTTC. The encoded protein is CASSQEFPGNEQFF.

This sequence joins TRBV11-1 and TRBJ2-3, with D possibly being TRBD2 (5 bases). V lost 5 bases and J 6 bases, leaving 12 bases between the germline ends. Germline CDR1 reads SGHAT; CDR2 reads FQDESV (reference sequence). The CDR3 is made up of 13 amino acids. The CDR3 region is CASSISGADTQYF. CDR3 coding DNA: TGTGCCAGCAGCATAAGCGGAGCCGATACGCAGTATTTT.

This clone was picked up a small number of times. The chain joins TRBV4-2 to TRBJ1-4, with 7 nucleotides matching TRBD1. From germline, CDR1 is LGHNA and CDR2 YNFKEQ. CDR3 length: 13 amino acids. V lost 2 bases to trimming and J lost 11 bases; unmatched junction nucleotides: 5. The CDR3 DNA reads as TGTGCCAGCAGCCAACGTACAGGGGCGAAACTGTTTTTT. Protein sequence: CASSQRTGAKLFF.

The gene calls are TRBV19 and TRBJ2-1, with 7 bases aligning to TRBD1. CDR1 and CDR2 (germline): LNHDA, SQIVND (reference sequence). V shed 4 bases and J 7 bases; nucleotides not matched to a gene: 1. This CDR3 has 12 residues. The CDR3 sequence: CASSTRGNEQFF. CDR3 coding DNA: TGTGCCAGTAGTACCAGGGGGAATGAGCAGTTCTTC.

V is TRBV7-9 and J is TRBJ2-7; maybe TRBD2 (5 bases). Germline CDR1 and CDR2: SEHNR and FQNEAQ (reference sequence). V was shortened by 5 bases and J by 6 bases, with 14 bases between the two germline ends. The CDR3 loop spans 13 amino acids. For the CDR3, the DNA is TGTGCCAGCAGCGGGATAGCGCTCTCCGAGCAGTACGTC. Its translation is CASSGIALSEQYV.

This clone was picked up a small number of times. The chain combines TRBV29-1 with TRBJ1-2; 7 positions match TRBD1. Trimming cost V 4 bases and J 7 bases; bases outside gene matches: 9. There are 13 residues in the CDR3. Germline V gives CDR1 SQVTM, CDR2 ANQGSEA. The CDR3 reads CSVGIAGGVGYTF. The DNA for the CDR3 is TGCAGCGTTGGCATTGCAGGGGGTGTTGGCTACACCTTC.

This chain uses TRBV6-5 with TRBJ1-1; D unresolved. The V end lost 8 bases, the J end lost 3 bases, and 10 bases lay between the germline ends. The germline V gene has CDR1 MNHEY and CDR2 SVGAGI. The CDR3 has 12 residues. In DNA, the CDR3 is TGTGCCAGCTGGGAGAGGGACACTGAAGCTTTCTTT. Amino acid sequence: CASWERDTEAFF.

The chain couples TRBV28 to TRBJ2-2; 7 nucleotides align to TRBD1. Germline CDR1 and CDR2: MDHEN and SYDVKM. The CDR3 covers 16 residues. Trimming removed 5 bases from V and 4 bases from J; junction bases left unmatched: 10. Here the CDR3 reads CASSRQGNQFTGELFF. CDR3 nucleotides: TGTGCCAGCAGTCGACAGGGAAATCAGTTCACCGGGGAGCTGTTTTTT.

In regard to this clone: Distinct nucleotide sequences in the sample also encode this CDR3. The chain is built from TRBV20-1 and TRBJ2-1; no clear D gene. The CDR3 sequence is 10 residues long. Germline V gene data show CDR1 as DFQATT and CDR2 as SNEGSKA (reference sequence). Trimming took off 3 bases at V and 6 bases at J, with 3 bases between the two ends. CDR3: CSARINEQFF. CDR3 bases: TGCAGTGCTAGGATCAATGAGCAGTTCTTC.

This clone was counted only a few times. The sample carries other DNA sequences with the same CDR3. The chain joins TRBV7-2 to TRBJ2-5; D remains ambiguous. Trimming removed 1 base from V and 2 bases from J, with 5 bases in between. Germline V gene sequence: CDR1 SGHTA, CDR2 FQGNSA. The CDR3 length is 13 residues. The CDR3 spells CASSLDGQETQYF. For the CDR3, the DNA is TGTGCCAGCAGCTTAGATGGGCAAGAGACCCAGTACTTC.

This chain uses TRBV28 with TRBJ1-5; the match to TRBD1 covers 10 bases. Germline CDR1 is MDHEN and CDR2 is SYDVKM. This CDR3 is 17 amino acids long. V lost 2 bases and J lost 6; bases outside the gene matches: 10. For the CDR3, the DNA is TGTGCCAGCAGTTTAACTCTAATCCGGGACAGGGGTCAGCCCCAGCATTTT. This codes for CASSLTLIRDRGQPQHF.

In this sample, this clone turned up a few times. The chain is built from TRBV7-9 and TRBJ1-5; possibly TRBD1 for D (5 bases). Germline-derived CDR1 and CDR2 are SEHNR and FQNEAQ (reference sequence). This CDR3 is 13 amino acids long. Trimming shortened V by 6 bases and J by 4 bases, and 10 bases separated the two germline ends. The CDR3 loop reads CASSRQSNQPQHF. CDR3 nucleotide sequence: TGTGCCAGCAGTAGACAGTCGAATCAGCCCCAGCATTTT.

This clone was detected only a few times. This chain joins TRBV18 and TRBJ2-7; D remains ambiguous. Between the trimmed V and J ends, which lost 6 bases and 2 bases, there was a span of 14 bases. Germline lookup yields CDR1 KGHSH and CDR2 LQKENI. The CDR3 sequence is 14 residues long. CDR3 DNA sequence: TGTGCCAGCTCCCCGGGCCCCACCACCTACGAGCAGTACGTC. This codes for CASSPGPTTYEQYV.

The table lists this clone with a few counts. CDR3 nucleotides: TGCAGTGCTAGGGCCTACTACGAGCAGTACTTC. Protein sequence: CSARAYYEQYF. The chain employs TRBV20-1 and TRBJ2-7; the D is unclear. Germline V gene data show CDR1 as DFQATT and CDR2 as SNEGSKA (reference sequence). The V end lost 3 bases, the J end lost 3 bases, and 6 bases lay between the germline ends. CDR3 length equals 11 residues.

Notes on this clone: Other DNA sequences in the sample encode the same CDR3. The chain recombines TRBV29-1 with TRBJ2-3, with D possibly matching TRBD1 (6 bases). Germline V gene lookup returns CDR1 SQVTM and CDR2 ANQGSEA. This CDR3 is built from 13 residues. The ends were cut back, 6 bases at V and 0 bases at J, with 10 bases in the middle. The chain's CDR3 is CSVDRSSTDTQYF. The CDR3 region has the DNA TGCAGCGTAGACAGGAGTAGCACAGATACGCAGTATTTT.

This clone was detected a few times. This chain joins TRBV2 and TRBJ1-5; D remains ambiguous. The germline V and J ends were trimmed by 7 bases and 0 bases, with 10 bases remaining between them. In germline, CDR1 is SNHLY, CDR2 FYNNEI. This CDR3 is 14 amino acids long. CDR3 residues: CASNAFGSNQPQHF. CDR3 coding DNA: TGTGCCAGCAATGCTTTTGGTAGCAATCAGCCCCAGCATTTT.

This clone has a handful of counts. The chain couples TRBV18 to TRBJ2-1; TRBD1 matches 11 bases. The ends lost 6 bases at V and 6 bases at J; junction bases unmatched: 4. This CDR3 comprises 14 residues. CDR1 KGHSH and CDR2 LQKENI come from the germline V gene. CDR3: CASSPGQGGNEQFF. CDR3 DNA: TGTGCCAGCTCCCCGGGACAGGGGGGCAATGAGCAGTTCTTC.